Described below is a single T cell receptor (beta chain) sequence and its context. Its antigen is undetermined. Clones were sequenced by immunoSEQ multiplex PCR, and TCRdb holds only the in-frame ones, with some missing. The sample lists about 90,000 clones; approximately 84% were seen once. This sample is drawn from a study of identifying expanded T cells in peripheral blood. Study-wide results and caveats: Over about two and four weeks, about 16 and 19 clones changed, versus around 1.3 between replicates. Clone count variance between roughly 2-week samples rose with total template count.

From germline, CDR1 is MGHRA and CDR2 YSYEKL. Trimming shortened V by 2 bases and J by 8 bases, and 21 bases separated the two germline ends. The CDR3 spans 17 residues. No infections or other immune events were documented during collection. The clonotype was recovered from a person between 18 and 69 years old in good health. J is TRBJ1-4 and V is TRBV4-1; TRBD1 might be the D (5 bases). The specimen sequenced was blood. The chain's CDR3 is CASSQPFGGGEREKLFF. DNA of the CDR3: TGCGCCAGCAGCCAACCCTTCGGGGGTGGGGAGAGGGAAAAACTGTTTTTT.